Listed below are T cell receptor beta chains from one sample, sequenced in a study of shared clonotypes between healthy human individuals. Here immunoSEQ multiplex PCR was the method, and the copy in TCRdb shows in-frame clones only, minus some. Of a few million clones listed, approximately 94% are singletons. Sample: naive CD4+ T cells sorted from blood. Source of these receptors: a man aged 18 to 30 in good health. Each CDR3 is given with its conserved first and last residue. Fields, in order: V gene, clone size, J gene, CDR3 protein. Expanded clones get a size class; other rows say once, few or many, or leave the size out.

TRBV30	.	TRBJ2-1	CAWSVPDSYNEQFF
TRBV25-1	.	TRBJ2-7	CAARLGYEQYF
TRBV29-1	.	TRBJ1-3	CSVVAPPSGNTIYF
TRBV5-6	.	TRBJ2-2	CASSPESAGELFF
TRBV21-1	.	TRBJ1-1	CASSRGGENEAFF
TRBV27	.	TRBJ1-6	CASSFQLSRSLHF
TRBV4-1	.	TRBJ1-5	CASSQETGAGSNQPQHF
TRBV18	.	TRBJ1-5	CASSPFRGNQPQHF
TRBV6-5	.	TRBJ2-7	CASSSIAGSSYEQYF
TRBV5-1	once	TRBJ2-5	CASSLGGYRETQYF
TRBV6-5	.	TRBJ2-5	CASSRGQETQYF
TRBV2	once	TRBJ1-1	CASQYGGLNTEAFF
TRBV25-1	once	TRBJ2-5	CASSGTEEETQYF
TRBV7-2	.	TRBJ1-3	CASSLARDRAANTIYF
TRBV29-1	.	TRBJ2-7	CSVRGQGANEQYF
TRBV7-2	.	TRBJ1-4	CASSLETPATNEKLFF
TRBV5-1	.	TRBJ2-2	CAGGSTTGELFF
TRBV6-1	.	TRBJ2-3	CASSEMNPSTDTQYF
TRBV5-1	once	TRBJ2-5	CASSTSGSETQYF
TRBV30	once	.	CAWSAHSGTGYEQYF
TRBV19	.	TRBJ2-7	CASSRDIGREEQYF
TRBV30	.	TRBJ2-3	CAWSGGGTDTQYF
TRBV10-1	once	TRBJ1-4	CATGREGSTNEKLFF
TRBV6-5	.	TRBJ1-1	CASSTGYGNTEAFF
TRBV4-1	.	TRBJ1-2	CASRPLDSFNYGYTF
TRBV25-1	.	TRBJ1-1	CATSRGHTEAFF
TRBV6-1	.	TRBJ1-2	CASSGAGLAYGYTF
TRBV18	.	TRBJ1-1	CASFATGSYTEAFF
TRBV28	few	TRBJ2-2	CASRRGGTGELFF
TRBV5-1	.	TRBJ2-1	CASKRAGTIYNEQFF
TRBV2	.	TRBJ1-1	CASSQGRASTEAFF
TRBV4-3	once	TRBJ2-1	CASSQEAAREGSYNEQFF
TRBV19	.	TRBJ1-5	CASADSNQPQHF
TRBV4-1	.	TRBJ2-1	CASSLQRGGGLSEQFF
TRBV6-6	few	TRBJ1-5	CASKGQGPFNQPQHF
TRBV27	.	TRBJ2-3	CASSLWGDRVGTDTQYF
TRBV6-1	once	TRBJ1-5	CASSEAPPQHF
TRBV13	.	TRBJ2-1	CASSRRAGVNEQFF
TRBV6-1	.	TRBJ1-5	CASSEAGQGNQPQHF
TRBV9	.	TRBJ1-6	CASSSPWGGSGSPLHF
TRBV5-4	.	TRBJ2-3	CASSVTPTPTDTQYF
TRBV15	.	TRBJ1-2	CATSVGRVHGYTF
TRBV5-1	.	TRBJ1-2	CASSSQTDYGYTF
TRBV6-5	.	TRBJ2-1	CASKISQGVGSEQFF
TRBV18	.	TRBJ2-3	CASSPGLAGGGTDTQYF
TRBV2	.	TRBJ2-4	CASSEALTSGGRVHF
TRBV10-1	.	TRBJ1-5	CASSATGVNQPQHF
TRBV28	once	TRBJ2-5	CASSYPLSPASPETQYF
TRBV11-2	.	TRBJ2-5	CASSLGAGRLETQYF
TRBV2	.	TRBJ2-7	CASYTGQAYYEQYF
TRBV6-5	.	TRBJ2-5	CASSYLTRWETQYF